The clone carrying this T cell receptor beta chain was seen more than once but under ten times. Antigen unknown. The record originates from a study of beta chain features in type 1 diabetes. Overall study results and limits: Insertions were fewer and deletions more numerous at VDJ junctions in type 1 diabetes patients.

The entirety of the isolated RNA underwent reverse transcription, so expressed TCRB transcripts were sequenced. Repertoires were generated with immunoSEQ multiplex PCR, while TCRdb's copy carries only in-frame clones and drops some. The sample records about 130,000 clones, around a tenth being singletons. The material sequenced was central memory CD4+ T cells from blood. The clonotype was recovered from a man younger than 35 in good health.

In DNA, the CDR3 is TGCGCCAGCAGCCAAGATTACAGCGGGGGTCCGGATAAAGAGACCCAGTACTTC. Translated, it gives CASSQDYSGGPDKETQYF. The rearrangement joins TRBV4-3 to TRBJ2-5; 8 positions agree with TRBD2. Germline-derived CDR1 and CDR2 are LGHNA and YSLEER. This CDR3 is 18 amino acids long. Trimming cost V 0 bases and J 3 bases; bases outside gene matches: 12.